This T cell receptor beta chain was profiled in a study of regulatory T cells in long-lasting Graves disease (dated by TCRdb to the early 2020s). With regard to the full study: Antithyroid drugs had been taken for less than 3 months by newly diagnosed Graves' disease patients. A total of 33 samples were covered by TCR sequencing, comprising about 13 persistent and around 20 newly diagnosed Graves' disease patients. The study was conducted in China and was registered as a clinical trial. Peripheral blood TCR sequencing and RNA sequencing compared persistent Graves' disease patients with newly diagnosed Graves' disease patients.

With respect to this clonotype: What this receptor recognizes is not known. Base quality data are lacking; no much larger clone is found one base away.

Library preparation used multiplex PCR. The data were produced on an Illumina HiSeq 4000. iRepertoire HTBI primers and Arm-PCR amplification of CDR3 regions were used to construct TCR beta libraries. Before sequencing, the PCR products went through gel purification. On the authors' methods: Gene usage analysis of CDR3 amino acid clonotypes relied on the 60 or so TRBV and about 15 TRBJ segments identified across samples. Filtered high-quality paired reads were merged into contigs using COPE and FqMerger. BLAST was used to align contigs to IMGT TRBV, TRBD and TRBJ reference genes, and CDR3 was defined according to IMGT. Any clonotype with a frequency above 0.1% was counted as a highly expanded clone. Repertoire diversity was measured by Shannon entropy, and V-J evenness by the Gini coefficient. Public clonotypes were defined as clonotypes shared by more than one individual. TCRdb reprocessed the public reads (quality trimming at Q25 with fastp, clone calling with MiXCR) and kept in-frame beta chains. One record per CDR3 amino acid sequence lists the most common genes and DNA. These V and J calls are TCRdb output, not the study's own analysis. The sample profile shows 420,000 or so distinct CDR3 sequences; around 15% of them were found once. The ten most abundant clones make up about 25% of the sample.

Summary of the overall study and its limitations: Sequencing and analysis were restricted to the TCR beta chain. As a limitation, the authors acknowledged that the small sample size may reduce accuracy. Preferential use of TRBV28, TRBJ1-2 and TRBJ2-5 was observed in persistent disease, whereas TRBV20-1 and TRBJ2-1 were favored in newly diagnosed disease. Because the primary lesion, thyroid tissue, could not be accessed, the study looked at peripheral blood alone. Persistent patients shared more public clonotypes among themselves (around 3,000) than newly diagnosed patients did (more than 850). Persistent Graves' disease patients showed lower TCR Shannon entropy and fewer highly expanded clones than newly diagnosed patients, suggesting clonal expansion.

The CDR3, from cysteine to phenylalanine, totals 11 residues. Just the 33-base CDR3 DNA is kept, in frame starting at base 1. Per the germline V gene (reference sequence), SEHNR is the CDR1 and FQNEAQ is the CDR2. A distance of 10 bases separates the germline ends of V and J, which lose 11 bases and 4 bases respectively. What the time point label conveys for this sample: newly diagnosed GD, antithyroid drugs for less than 3 months. RNA was extracted from PBMCs in TRIzol for both TCR sequencing and RNA sequencing. Graves' disease was diagnosed according to American Thyroid Association guidelines. The patients came from an endocrinology department in Xi'an, China. Each patient gave 9 to 10 milliliters of peripheral blood, collected in an EDTA anticoagulant tube. Ficoll Paque Plus density gradient separation was used to isolate PBMCs, and no additional T cell sorting was done. An Agilent 2100 Bioanalyzer and agarose gel were used to check RNA quality, while a NanoDrop 2000 measured RNA concentration.

The same data also went into a second study, on T cells in Graves' hyperthyroidism and ophthalmopathy. From that second study: Stable Graves' hyperthyroidism was defined as the absence of progression to ophthalmopathy over 18 months of follow-up. The hyperthyroidism patients were between 18 and 65 years old and newly diagnosed, with a disease duration of less than 2 months. Exclusion was applied to patients with uncontrolled infections, other autoimmune diseases, pregnancy or lactation. Diagnoses relied on clinical symptoms, serum thyroxine and TRAb, thyroid ultrasound and orbital computed tomography. A first-round RT-PCR of the TCR CDR3 used the HTBI primer set with the Qiagen OneStep RT-PCR kit. Most expanded thyroid clonotypes (frequency above 0.001) were also detected in blood, suggesting blood repertoires may reflect thyroid immune responses. A 13 V-J signature model separated ophthalmopathy from stable hyperthyroidism, with around 88% sensitivity and about 81% specificity in cross-validation and 80%/75% in testing. In validation, progression to ophthalmopathy was predicted by the model with roughly 69% sensitivity and about 72% specificity, a median of roughly 6.4 months before onset. TCR V-J signatures able to tell the groups apart were searched for in a discovery cohort of about a hundred patients, of whom approximately 40 had Graves' ophthalmopathy and roughly 59 had stable Graves' hyperthyroidism. An independent validation cohort of around 19 hyperthyroidism patients and 17 patients who later progressed to ophthalmopathy tested prospective prediction of ophthalmopathy. For training and testing, the 110 or so patients in the discovery cohort were randomly divided in a 7:3 ratio. The study also compared thyroid tissue and blood T-cell repertoires from five or six Graves' hyperthyroidism patients. After blood sampling, hyperthyroidism patients were treated with methimazole at a starting dose of 30 mg daily, and ophthalmopathy patients were treated with high-dose intravenous methylprednisolone. Libraries were constructed in a second round of multiplex PCR, after which size selection and purification were carried out. Libraries were sequenced paired-end with 100 bp reads on an Illumina HiSeq2000. SOAPnuke was used to process the raw data, with reads discarded if the reads contained adapters or uncalled bases, had a mean Phred below 15, or lacked an exact constant-primer or identifier match. COPE v1.2.5 was used to merge high-quality paired reads, and clonotypes were defined as unique nucleotide sequences. Clonotypes were aligned to IMGT TRBV, TRBD and TRBJ reference segments using MiTCR v1.1. Only V-J combinations with frequency above 0.0001, covering 99.2% of repertoires, were analysed. A TCS score was defined as the ratio between F50 (clonal expansion) and ExV (chaos), using BLOSUM62-based TCRdist between CDR3 peptides within each V-J. Welch's t-statistics and random forest reduced several hundred V-J features to about 12, which were used in a naive Bayes classifier (R e1071). No statistical method was used to fix the sample size in advance, and group allocation was not hidden from the investigators. According to the paper, TCR Vbeta CDR3 sequencing was carried out on 135 peripheral blood samples, which came from some 41 ophthalmopathy, approximately 78 hyperthyroidism and approximately 17 progressor patients.

This TCR was sampled from a woman younger than 30 with Graves disease. Donor details come from another sample of the same person, matched by shared clones. The chain employs TRBV7-9 and TRBJ2-3; no D segment can be confidently identified. The sample was peripheral blood mononuclear cells (PBMCs), taken at new diagnosis, from a patient treated with antithyroid drugs. In nucleotide form, the sequence is TGTGCCGGATCAGCCTCAGATACGCAGTATTTT. It translates to CAGSASDTQYF.